This TCR beta chain was found in a study of T cell repertoires in cytomegalovirus infection. Across the study: Based on public TCR beta signatures, there were indications of CMV infection and of a matching HLA type.

For this clonotype: Its target is not known.

TCRdb re-analysed the reads in MiXCR, keeping a single row per CDR3 protein. This repertoire shows approximately 140,000 distinct CDR3 sequences, 20% to 30% found once; its top ten account for almost 35%. CDR3 size: 15 residues. Germline V gene sequence: CDR1 SGHAT, CDR2 FQDESV (reference sequence). V lost 8 bases, J lost 3 bases, and 9 bases stayed unmatched. The chain joins TRBV11-1 to TRBJ2-3; 9 positions agree with TRBD2. The sequence came from a human donor in good health (CMV status not recorded). Some clones in this sample may be carry-over from other donors' samples. Material: PBMCs, sequenced either directly or after in vitro stimulation (not recorded which). CDR3 bases: TGTGCCAGCTTGGGTAGCGGGAGTTCAACAGATACGCAGTATTTT. Encoded protein: CASLGSGSSTDTQYF.